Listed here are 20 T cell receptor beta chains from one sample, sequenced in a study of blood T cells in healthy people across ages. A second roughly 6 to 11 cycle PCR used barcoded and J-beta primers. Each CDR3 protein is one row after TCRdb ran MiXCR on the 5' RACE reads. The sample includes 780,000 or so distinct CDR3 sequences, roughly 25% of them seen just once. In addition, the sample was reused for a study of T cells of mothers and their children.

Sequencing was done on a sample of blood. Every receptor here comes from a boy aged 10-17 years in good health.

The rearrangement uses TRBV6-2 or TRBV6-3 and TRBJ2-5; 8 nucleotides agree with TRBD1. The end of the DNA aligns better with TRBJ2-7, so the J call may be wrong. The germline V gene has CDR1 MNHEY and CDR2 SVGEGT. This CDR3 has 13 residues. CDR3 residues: CAAQTGEVGEQYF. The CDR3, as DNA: TGTGCCGCACAGACAGGGGAAGTGGGCGAGCAGTACTTC.

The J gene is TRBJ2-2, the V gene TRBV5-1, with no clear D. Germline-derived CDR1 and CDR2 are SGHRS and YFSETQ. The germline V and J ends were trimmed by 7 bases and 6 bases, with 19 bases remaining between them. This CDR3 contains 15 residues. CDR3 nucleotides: TGCGCCAGCGAGGCGGACGGAGTGGGCGCCGGGGAGCTGTTTTTT. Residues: CASEADGVGAGELFF.

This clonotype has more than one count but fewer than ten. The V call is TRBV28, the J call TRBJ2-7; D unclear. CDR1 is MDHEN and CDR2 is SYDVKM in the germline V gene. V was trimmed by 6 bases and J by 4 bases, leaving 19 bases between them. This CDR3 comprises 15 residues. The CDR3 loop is CASSPRGRPIYEQYF. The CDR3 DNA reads TGTGCCAGCAGCCCCCGCGGCAGGCCGATTTACGAGCAGTACTTC.

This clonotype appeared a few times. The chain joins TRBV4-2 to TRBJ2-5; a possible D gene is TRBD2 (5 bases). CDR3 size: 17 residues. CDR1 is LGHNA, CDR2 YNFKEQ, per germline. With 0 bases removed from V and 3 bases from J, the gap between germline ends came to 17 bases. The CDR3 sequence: CASSQDWMGEGEETQYF. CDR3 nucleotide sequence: TGTGCCAGCAGCCAAGATTGGATGGGCGAGGGAGAAGAGACCCAGTACTTC.

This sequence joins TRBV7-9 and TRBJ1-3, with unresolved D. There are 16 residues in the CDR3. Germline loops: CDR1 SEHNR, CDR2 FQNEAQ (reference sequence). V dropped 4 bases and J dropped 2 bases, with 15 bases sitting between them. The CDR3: CASSYYSRGAGNTIYF. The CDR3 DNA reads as TGTGCCAGCAGCTACTATTCGCGAGGTGCTGGAAACACCATATATTTT.

The CDR3 sequence: CASSQGTSGVSTDTQYF. As DNA, the CDR3 is TGCGCCAGCAGCCAGGGGACTAGCGGGGTTAGCACAGATACGCAGTATTTT. The chain has TRBV4-3 and TRBJ2-3, with TRBD2 matching over 13 bases. In germline, CDR1 is LGHNA, CDR2 YSLEER. The CDR3 consists of 17 residues. With V trimmed by 3 bases and J by 0 bases, 3 bases remained unmatched.

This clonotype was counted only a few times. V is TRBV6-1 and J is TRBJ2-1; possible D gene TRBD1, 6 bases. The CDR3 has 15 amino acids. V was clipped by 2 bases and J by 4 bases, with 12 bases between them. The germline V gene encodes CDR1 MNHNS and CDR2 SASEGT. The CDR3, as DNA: TGTGCCAGCAGTGAAACCGGGACACCATACAATGAGCAGTTCTTC. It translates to CASSETGTPYNEQFF.

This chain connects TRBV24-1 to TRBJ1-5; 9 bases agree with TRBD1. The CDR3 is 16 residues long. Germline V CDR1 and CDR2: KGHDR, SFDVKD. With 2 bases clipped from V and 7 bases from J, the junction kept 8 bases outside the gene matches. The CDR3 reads CATSDSTGTGYQPQHF. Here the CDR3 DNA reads TGTGCCACCAGTGATTCGACGGGGACAGGGTACCAGCCCCAGCATTTT.

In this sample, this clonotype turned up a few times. The CDR3 nucleotides read TGTGCCAGTAGTATGGGGGGCCTCAATGAGCAGTTCTTC. Protein product: CASSMGGLNEQFF. The chain uses TRBV19 and TRBJ2-1; D may match TRBD1 or TRBD2 (6 bases each). Trimming removed 3 bases at V and 6 bases at J, with 9 bases between. The CDR3 runs to 13 residues. Germline V gene lookup returns CDR1 LNHDA and CDR2 SQIVND (reference sequence).

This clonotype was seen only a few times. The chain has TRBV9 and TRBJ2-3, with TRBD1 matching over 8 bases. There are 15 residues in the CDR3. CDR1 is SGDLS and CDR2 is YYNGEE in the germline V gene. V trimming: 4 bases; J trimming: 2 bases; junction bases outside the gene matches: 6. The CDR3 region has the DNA TGTGCCAGCAGCCCTACAGGGGGTGCCACAGATACGCAGTATTTT. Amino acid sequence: CASSPTGGATDTQYF.

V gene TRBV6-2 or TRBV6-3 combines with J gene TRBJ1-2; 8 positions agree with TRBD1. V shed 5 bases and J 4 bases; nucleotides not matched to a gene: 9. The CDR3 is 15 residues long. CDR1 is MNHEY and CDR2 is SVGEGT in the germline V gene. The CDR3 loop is CASSPIGTGFYGYTF. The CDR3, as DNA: TGTGCCAGCAGTCCTATTGGGACAGGTTTCTATGGCTACACCTTC.

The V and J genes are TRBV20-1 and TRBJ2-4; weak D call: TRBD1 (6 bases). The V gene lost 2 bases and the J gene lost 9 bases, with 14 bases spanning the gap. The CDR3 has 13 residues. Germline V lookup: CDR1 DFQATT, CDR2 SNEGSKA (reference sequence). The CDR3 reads CSARIAGASIQYF. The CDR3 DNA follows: TGCAGTGCTAGAATCGCAGGGGCGAGCATTCAGTACTTC.

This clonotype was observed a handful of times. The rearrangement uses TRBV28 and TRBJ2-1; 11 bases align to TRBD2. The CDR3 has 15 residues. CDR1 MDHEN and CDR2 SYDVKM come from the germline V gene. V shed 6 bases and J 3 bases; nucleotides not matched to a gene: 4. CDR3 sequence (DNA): TGTGCCAGCAGGAAGGGACTAGCGGACTACAATGAGCAGTTCTTC. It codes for CASRKGLADYNEQFF.

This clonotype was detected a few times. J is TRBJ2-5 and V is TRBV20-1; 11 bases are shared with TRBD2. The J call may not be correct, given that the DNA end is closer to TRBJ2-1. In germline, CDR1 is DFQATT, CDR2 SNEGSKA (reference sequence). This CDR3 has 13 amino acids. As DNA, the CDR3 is TGCAGTGCTTTACTAGCGGGAGAAGCTCAGCAGTTCTTC. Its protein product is CSALLAGEAQQFF.

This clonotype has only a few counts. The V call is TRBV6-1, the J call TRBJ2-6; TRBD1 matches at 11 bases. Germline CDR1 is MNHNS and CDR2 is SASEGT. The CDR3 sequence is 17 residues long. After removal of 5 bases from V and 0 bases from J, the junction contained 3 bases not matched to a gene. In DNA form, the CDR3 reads TGTGCCAGCAGTACGGGACAGGGGGACTCTGGGGCCAACGTCCTGACTTTC. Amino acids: CASSTGQGDSGANVLTF.

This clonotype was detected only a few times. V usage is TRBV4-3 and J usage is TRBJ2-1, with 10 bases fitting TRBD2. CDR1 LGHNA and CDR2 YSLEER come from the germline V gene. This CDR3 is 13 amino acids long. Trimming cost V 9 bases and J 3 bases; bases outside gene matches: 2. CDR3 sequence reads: CASSGGNYNEQFF. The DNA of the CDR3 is TGCGCCAGTAGCGGGGGGAACTACAATGAGCAGTTCTTC.

The CDR3 sequence: CASSPLGRFEAFF. CDR3 in DNA: TGTGCCAGCAGCCCCCTGGGTAGGTTTGAAGCTTTCTTT. The rearrangement uses TRBV11-2 and TRBJ1-1; D is unresolved. CDR1 SGHAT and CDR2 FQNNGV come from the germline V gene. Trimming pared 5 bases from V and 7 bases from J, leaving 14 bases between. There are 13 residues in the CDR3.

CDR3 in amino acids: CASSLSGTGGNNEQFF. CDR3 coding DNA: TGTGCCAGCAGCTTATCCGGGACAGGGGGTAACAATGAGCAGTTCTTC. The chain combines TRBV7-3 with TRBJ2-1; the match to TRBD1 covers 11 bases. Germline CDR1 is SGHTA and CDR2 is FQGTGA. The CDR3 is 16 residues long. V lost 2 bases, J lost 5 bases, and 5 bases stayed unmatched.

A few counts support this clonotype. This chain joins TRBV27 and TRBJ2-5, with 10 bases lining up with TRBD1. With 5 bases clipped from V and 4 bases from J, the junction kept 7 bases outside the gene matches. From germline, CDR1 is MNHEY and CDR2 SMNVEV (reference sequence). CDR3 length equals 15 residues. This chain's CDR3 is CASSPGDRGRETQYF. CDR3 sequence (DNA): TGTGCCAGCAGTCCCGGGGACAGGGGACGAGAGACCCAGTACTTC.

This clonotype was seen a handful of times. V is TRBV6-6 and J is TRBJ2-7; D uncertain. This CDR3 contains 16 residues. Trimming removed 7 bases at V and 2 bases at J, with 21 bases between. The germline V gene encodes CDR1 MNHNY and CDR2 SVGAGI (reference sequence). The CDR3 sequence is CASNRGKVTETYEQYF. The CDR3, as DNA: TGTGCCAGCAATAGAGGAAAAGTCACGGAGACCTACGAGCAGTACTTC.